This is a list of T cell receptor beta chains from one sample in a study of identical twins. TCRdb processed the 5' RACE reads anew with MiXCR; each CDR3 protein has one entry. This sample has around 650,000 distinct CDR3 sequences, with about 7% found just once. This same sample was also part of a study on yellow fever vaccine responses in identical twins.

The sequenced material came from PBMCs. The receptors derive from a young woman in good health. CDR3s leave out the opening cysteine and the closing phenylalanine or tryptophan. Each record gives: CDR3 protein, V gene.

ATSDPRTSGVDYNEQF | TRBV24-1
ASTPGTSGGNEQF | TRBV6-1
ASSLVSGGTEAF | TRBV5-1
ASSLGPPGTGGNEQF | TRBV5-1
ASREGVYKPQH | TRBV28
ASSLEAGYEQY | TRBV7-3
ASSFSTVSYNEQF | TRBV11-3
ASKMYSGNTIY | TRBV10-2
ASSTGTVIFTDTQY | TRBV5-1
ASSLEGVETQY | TRBV5-1
ASSLGFPYNEQF | TRBV27
ASSQQLRGGYT | TRBV12-3/TRBV12-4
ASSPGTTQYNEQF | TRBV2
ATSEPSTGMPFDTEAF | TRBV24-1
ASSLWGGDSYNEQF | TRBV5-1
ASSTGSADTQY | TRBV12-3/TRBV12-4